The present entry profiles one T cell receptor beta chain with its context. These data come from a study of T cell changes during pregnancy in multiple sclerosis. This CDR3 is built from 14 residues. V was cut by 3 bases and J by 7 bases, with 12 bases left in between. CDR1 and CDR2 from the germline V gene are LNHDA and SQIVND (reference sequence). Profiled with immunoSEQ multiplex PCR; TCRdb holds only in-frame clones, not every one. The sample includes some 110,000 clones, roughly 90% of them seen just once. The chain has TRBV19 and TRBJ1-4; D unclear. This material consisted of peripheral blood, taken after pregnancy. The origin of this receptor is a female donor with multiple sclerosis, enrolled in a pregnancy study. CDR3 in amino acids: CASSIGRESEKLFF. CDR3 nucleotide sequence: TGTGCCAGTAGTATCGGGAGGGAAAGTGAAAAACTGTTTTTT.